The present T cell receptor (beta chain) was sequenced within a study of neurological immune-mediated disorders. Study-wide results and caveats: The multiple sclerosis repertoire cluster had no clinical or MRI correlate. One related-CDR3 cluster, found by phylogenetic grouping, held repertoires of 18 of 34 multiple sclerosis patients and is a possible signature. HTLV-1-associated myelopathy showed the most TCR clonal expansion; multiple sclerosis the least, below healthy controls.

With 10-nucleotide random UMIs, 5'RACE was used to make the cDNA. A single record per CDR3 protein comes from TCRdb applying MiXCR to the 5' RACE reads. The sample records roughly 74,000 distinct CDR3 sequences, 5.2% being singletons. Remarks on this clonotype: The antigen remains undetermined. One base away lies a much larger clone, so this may be a sequencing read error.

This receptor was taken from a young man with multiple sclerosis. Specimen: PBMCs.

The CDR3: CSAPWLAGEDNEQYF. The DNA for the CDR3 is TGCAGTGCTCCCTGGCTAGCGGGAGAGGACAACGAGCAGTACTTC. The chain carries TRBV20-1 and TRBJ2-7, with TRBD2 identical over 10 bases. The CDR3 contains 15 residues. The germline V gene has CDR1 DFQATT and CDR2 SNEGSKA (reference sequence). The junction had 12 bases not matched to a gene; V was cut back by 5 bases and J by 5 bases.